This is a list of T cell receptor beta chains from one sample in a study of blood T cell repertoires in COVID-19. Data came from immunoSEQ multiplex PCR; TCRdb stores just in-frame clones and leaves some out. The data hold over 150,000 clones, with about 86% observed a single time. Sequenced sample: peripheral blood. These receptors came from a middle-aged man with active or convalescent COVID-19. Both conserved end residues are part of each CDR3. The D gene is left open where the match is weak. Clone size is stated in some rows and not others, as once, few, many or a class when expanded.

J: TRBJ1-2
size: -
V: TRBV6-2/TRBV6-3
D: TRBD1
CDR3: CASSTGGYGYTF
DNA: TGTGCCAGCAGCACAGGGGGCTATGGCTACACCTTC

J: TRBJ1-5
size: -
V: TRBV5-6
D: TRBD1
CDR3: CASSHRGGSNQPQHF
DNA: TGTGCCAGCAGCCACAGGGGAGGCAGCAATCAGCCCCAGCATTTT

J: TRBJ2-7
size: -
V: TRBV18
D: -
CDR3: CASSPYSGGDGEQYF
DNA: TGTGCCAGCTCACCATATTCGGGGGGCGATGGGGAGCAGTACTTC

J: TRBJ1-1
size: -
V: TRBV5-4
D: -
CDR3: CASSADRNTEAFF
DNA: TGTGCCAGCAGCGCCGACAGAAACACTGAAGCTTTCTTT

J: TRBJ2-1
size: -
V: TRBV15
D: -
CDR3: CATSRVGVNEQFF
DNA: TGTGCCACCAGCAGAGTAGGGGTCAATGAGCAGTTCTTC

J: TRBJ2-3
size: -
V: TRBV11-2
D: TRBD2
CDR3: CASSYGLAGDIDTQYF
DNA: TGTGCCAGCAGCTACGGACTAGCGGGAGATATAGATACGCAGTATTTT

J: TRBJ2-3
size: -
V: TRBV6-2/TRBV6-3
D: TRBD2
CDR3: CASSWPSGTSTDTQYF
DNA: TGTGCCAGCAGTTGGCCTAGCGGTACTAGCACAGATACGCAGTATTTT

J: TRBJ1-2
size: -
V: TRBV24-1
D: -
CDR3: CATSDLVGARGYTF
DNA: TGTGCCACCAGTGATTTGGTGGGGGCACGAGGCTACACCTTC

J: TRBJ1-2
size: few
V: TRBV7-5
D: -
CDR3: CAQGAGMFGYTF
DNA: TGTGCCCAGGGGGCAGGGATGTTTGGCTACACCTTC

J: TRBJ1-6
size: -
V: TRBV7-9
D: -
CDR3: CASSSDRFNSPLHF
DNA: TGTGCCAGCAGTTCGGACAGATTTAATTCACCCCTCCACTTT

J: TRBJ1-3
size: -
V: TRBV9
D: TRBD1
CDR3: CASSARGQGGGNTIYF
DNA: TGTGCCAGCAGCGCCCGGGGACAGGGTGGTGGAAACACCATATATTTT

J: TRBJ2-1
size: -
V: TRBV5-1
D: TRBD2
CDR3: CASSTSLLTSGRGHNEQFF
DNA: TGCGCCAGCAGCACCTCCCTCCTTACTAGCGGGAGGGGTCACAATGAGCAGTTCTTC

J: TRBJ2-1
size: -
V: TRBV11-3
D: TRBD2
CDR3: CASRWGGLAGGTYNEQFF
DNA: TGTGCCAGCAGATGGGGCGGACTAGCGGGAGGGACCTACAATGAGCAGTTCTTC

J: TRBJ1-6
size: -
V: TRBV2
D: -
CDR3: CASSQTSSGNSPLHF
DNA: TGTGCCTCCTCACAAACTTCCTCAGGAAATTCACCCCTCCACTTT

J: TRBJ2-7
size: -
V: TRBV5-1
D: -
CDR3: CASSSGYSYEQYF
DNA: TGCGCCAGCAGCAGCGGCTACTCCTACGAGCAGTACTTC

J: TRBJ2-2
size: -
V: TRBV10-3
D: TRBD1
CDR3: CAINGQGSGELFF
DNA: TGTGCCATCAACGGACAGGGGTCCGGGGAGCTGTTTTTT

J: TRBJ1-2
size: once
V: TRBV25-1
D: TRBD1
CDR3: CASSEQGAGGYTF
DNA: TGTGCCAGCAGTGAACAGGGGGCGGGCGGCTACACCTTC

J: TRBJ2-3
size: -
V: TRBV4-3
D: TRBD1
CDR3: CASSQQGQGAADTQYF
DNA: TGCGCCAGCAGCCAACAAGGACAGGGGGCTGCAGATACGCAGTATTTT

J: TRBJ2-7
size: -
V: TRBV28
D: -
CDR3: CASRQRQGLSYEQYF
DNA: TGTGCCAGCAGACAAAGACAGGGACTCTCCTACGAGCAGTACTTC

J: TRBJ2-2
size: -
V: TRBV5-1
D: TRBD2
CDR3: CASSPTSGGSRGELFF
DNA: TGCGCCAGCAGCCCGACTAGCGGGGGATCACGCGGGGAGCTGTTTTTT

J: TRBJ2-3
size: -
V: TRBV4-1
D: TRBD2
CDR3: CASSQEGPASGFRDTQYF
DNA: TGCGCCAGCAGCCAAGAGGGCCCGGCTAGCGGCTTTCGAGATACGCAGTATTTT

J: TRBJ1-6
size: few
V: TRBV7-3
D: -
CDR3: CASSSIGGSPLHF
DNA: TGTGCCAGCAGCTCGATTGGGGGCTCACCCCTCCACTTT

J: TRBJ2-2
size: -
V: TRBV11-2
D: TRBD2
CDR3: CATQGLANTGELFF
DNA: TGTGCTACCCAGGGACTAGCGAACACCGGGGAGCTGTTTTTT

J: TRBJ1-4
size: -
V: TRBV2
D: TRBD1
CDR3: CASSEGTANEKLFF
DNA: TGTGCCAGCAGTGAGGGGACAGCTAATGAAAAACTGTTTTTT

J: TRBJ2-1
size: -
V: TRBV20-1
D: TRBD1
CDR3: CSWDRINEQFF
DNA: TGCAGCTGGGACAGGATAAATGAGCAGTTCTTC

J: TRBJ1-1
size: -
V: TRBV5-6
D: -
CDR3: CASLGQSNTEAFF
DNA: TGTGCCAGCTTGGGACAATCGAACACTGAAGCTTTCTTT

J: TRBJ1-5
size: -
V: TRBV7-2
D: -
CDR3: CASSLVGGSNQPQHF
DNA: TGTGCCAGCAGCTTAGTAGGGGGTAGCAATCAGCCCCAGCATTTT

J: TRBJ2-7
size: -
V: TRBV7-9
D: TRBD2
CDR3: CASSPRGSGRSGEQYF
DNA: TGTGCCAGCAGCCCCCGAGGGAGCGGGAGGTCGGGTGAGCAGTACTTC

J: TRBJ2-6
size: -
V: TRBV24-1
D: -
CDR3: CATGSSGANVLTF
DNA: TGTGCCACTGGCAGCTCTGGGGCCAACGTCCTGACTTTC

J: TRBJ1-4
size: -
V: TRBV12-3/TRBV12-4
D: -
CDR3: CASSSHKEKLFF
DNA: TGTGCCAGCAGTTCGCACAAGGAAAAACTGTTTTTT

J: TRBJ2-1
size: -
V: TRBV9
D: TRBD2
CDR3: CASSGLAGGGYNEQFF
DNA: TGTGCCAGCAGCGGGCTAGCGGGAGGTGGTTACAATGAGCAGTTCTTC

J: TRBJ2-3
size: -
V: TRBV29-1
D: TRBD2
CDR3: CSVSTSGGPQITQYF
DNA: TGCAGCGTTTCCACTAGCGGGGGACCCCAAATCACGCAGTATTTT

J: TRBJ1-6
size: -
V: TRBV30
D: -
CDR3: CARQLGGNSPLHF
DNA: TGTGCCCGACAACTTGGGGGGAATTCACCCCTCCACTTT

J: TRBJ2-3
size: many
V: TRBV7-3
D: -
CDR3: CASRLAGAHTDTQYF
DNA: TGTGCCAGCAGATTAGCAGGGGCCCACACAGATACGCAGTATTTT

J: TRBJ2-1
size: few
V: TRBV24-1
D: TRBD2
CDR3: CATSDPGLAGAKEQFF
DNA: TGTGCCACCAGTGACCCGGGACTAGCGGGAGCAAAGGAGCAGTTCTTC

J: TRBJ2-3
size: -
V: TRBV27
D: -
CDR3: CASSWGSPGVDTQYF
DNA: TGTGCCAGCAGTTGGGGTTCTCCGGGGGTGGATACGCAGTATTTT

J: TRBJ1-5
size: once
V: TRBV7-5
D: -
CDR3: CARKPAEEQPQHF
DNA: TGTGCCAGAAAGCCGGCAGAGGAACAGCCCCAGCATTTT

J: TRBJ2-1
size: -
V: TRBV24-1
D: -
CDR3: CATSDSTASSYNEQFF
DNA: TGTGCCACCAGTGATTCGACAGCTAGCTCCTACAATGAGCAGTTCTTC

J: TRBJ2-1
size: -
V: TRBV19
D: TRBD2
CDR3: CASSIGVAGKGSSYNEQFF
DNA: TGTGCCAGTAGTATAGGTGTAGCGGGGAAGGGGAGCTCCTACAATGAGCAGTTCTTC

J: TRBJ2-2
size: once
V: TRBV6-6
D: TRBD2
CDR3: CASRSLAANTGELFF
DNA: TGTGCCAGCAGAAGCCTAGCGGCGAACACCGGGGAGCTGTTTTTT

J: TRBJ2-5
size: -
V: TRBV10-3
D: -
CDR3: CAISESRGSSVDKETQYF
DNA: TGTGCCATCAGTGAGTCGAGGGGGTCCAGCGTAGATAAAGAGACCCAGTACTTC

J: TRBJ1-5
size: -
V: TRBV19
D: -
CDR3: CASSWGDQPQHF
DNA: TGTGCCAGTAGTTGGGGGGATCAGCCCCAGCATTTT

J: TRBJ2-7
size: -
V: TRBV6-5
D: TRBD2
CDR3: CASRKTSGRNYEQYF
DNA: TGTGCCAGCAGGAAGACTAGCGGGCGAAACTACGAGCAGTACTTC

J: TRBJ1-1
size: -
V: TRBV5-1
D: -
CDR3: CASSEGLQNTEAFF
DNA: TGCGCCAGCAGCGAGGGACTGCAGAACACTGAAGCTTTCTTT

J: TRBJ2-5
size: -
V: TRBV6-5
D: TRBD2
CDR3: CASSLAGLETQYF
DNA: TGTGCCAGCAGTTTAGCGGGGTTAGAGACCCAGTACTTC

J: TRBJ2-3
size: -
V: TRBV15
D: -
CDR3: CATGPNRGDTQYF
DNA: TGTGCCACCGGCCCGAATCGGGGAGATACGCAGTATTTT

J: TRBJ2-7
size: few
V: TRBV7-2
D: TRBD1
CDR3: CASSRAGGTGFEQYF
DNA: TGTGCCAGCAGCCGGGCGGGTGGGACAGGTTTCGAGCAGTACTTC

J: TRBJ2-5
size: -
V: TRBV6-2/TRBV6-3
D: -
CDR3: CASSSRLYQVTQYF
DNA: TGTGCCAGCAGCTCGCGTTTGTATCAGGTGACCCAGTACTTC

J: TRBJ1-3
size: -
V: TRBV6-5
D: -
CDR3: CASRQGLGNTIYF
DNA: TGTGCCAGCAGACAGGGTTTAGGAAACACCATATATTTT

J: TRBJ2-3
size: -
V: TRBV28
D: -
CDR3: CASSARGVGGLIPDTQYF
DNA: TGTGCCAGCAGTGCCCGGGGGGTCGGGGGCCTTATCCCAGATACGCAGTATTTT

J: TRBJ1-2
size: -
V: TRBV28
D: -
CDR3: CASSTNNYGYTF
DNA: TGTGCCAGCAGTACAAATAACTATGGCTACACCTTC

J: TRBJ1-4
size: once
V: TRBV5-6
D: -
CDR3: CASSIDRRYNEKLFF
DNA: TGTGCCAGCAGCATAGACAGGAGATATAATGAAAAACTGTTTTTT

J: TRBJ2-7
size: few
V: TRBV7-8
D: -
CDR3: CASSLGLRGTEQYF
DNA: TGTGCCAGCAGCTTAGGGCTGCGGGGAACCGAGCAGTACTTC

J: TRBJ1-1
size: once
V: TRBV7-9
D: -
CDR3: CASSAKAEAFF
DNA: TGTGCCAGCAGCGCGAAAGCTGAAGCTTTCTTT

J: TRBJ2-2
size: -
V: TRBV18
D: -
CDR3: CASSPVDNPGELFF
DNA: TGTGCCAGCTCACCAGTGGACAACCCCGGGGAGCTGTTTTTT